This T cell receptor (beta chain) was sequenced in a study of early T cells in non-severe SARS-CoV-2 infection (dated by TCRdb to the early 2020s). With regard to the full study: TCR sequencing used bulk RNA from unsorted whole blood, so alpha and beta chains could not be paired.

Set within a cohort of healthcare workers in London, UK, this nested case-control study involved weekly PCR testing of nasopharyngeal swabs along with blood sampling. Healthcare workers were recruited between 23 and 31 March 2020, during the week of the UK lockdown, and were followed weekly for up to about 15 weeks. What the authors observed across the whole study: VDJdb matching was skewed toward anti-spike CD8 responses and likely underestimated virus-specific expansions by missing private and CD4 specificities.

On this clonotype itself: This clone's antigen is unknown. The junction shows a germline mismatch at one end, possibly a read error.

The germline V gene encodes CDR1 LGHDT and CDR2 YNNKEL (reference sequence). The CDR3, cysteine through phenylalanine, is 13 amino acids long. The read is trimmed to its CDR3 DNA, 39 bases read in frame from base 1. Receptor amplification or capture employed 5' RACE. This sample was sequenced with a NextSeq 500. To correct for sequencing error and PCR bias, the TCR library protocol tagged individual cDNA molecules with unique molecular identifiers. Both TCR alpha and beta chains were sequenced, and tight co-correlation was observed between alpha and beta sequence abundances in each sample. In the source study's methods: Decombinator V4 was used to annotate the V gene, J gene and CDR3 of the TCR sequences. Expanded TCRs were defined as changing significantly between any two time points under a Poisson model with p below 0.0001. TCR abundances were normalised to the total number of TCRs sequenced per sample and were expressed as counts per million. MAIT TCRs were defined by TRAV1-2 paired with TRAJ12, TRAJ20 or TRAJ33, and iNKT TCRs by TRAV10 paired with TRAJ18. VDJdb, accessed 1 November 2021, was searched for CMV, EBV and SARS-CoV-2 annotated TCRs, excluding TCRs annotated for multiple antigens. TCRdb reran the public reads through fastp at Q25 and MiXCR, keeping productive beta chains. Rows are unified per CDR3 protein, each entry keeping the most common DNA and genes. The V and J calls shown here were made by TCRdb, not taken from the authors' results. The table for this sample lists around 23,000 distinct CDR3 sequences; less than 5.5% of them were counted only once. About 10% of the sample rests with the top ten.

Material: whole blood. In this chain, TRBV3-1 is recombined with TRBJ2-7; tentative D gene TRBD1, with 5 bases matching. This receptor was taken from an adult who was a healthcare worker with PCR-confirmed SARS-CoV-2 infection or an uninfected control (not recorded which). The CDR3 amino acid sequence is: CASSQDRGISYLF. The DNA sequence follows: TGTGCCAGCAGCCAAGATAGGGGAATTAGCTACCTCTTC.